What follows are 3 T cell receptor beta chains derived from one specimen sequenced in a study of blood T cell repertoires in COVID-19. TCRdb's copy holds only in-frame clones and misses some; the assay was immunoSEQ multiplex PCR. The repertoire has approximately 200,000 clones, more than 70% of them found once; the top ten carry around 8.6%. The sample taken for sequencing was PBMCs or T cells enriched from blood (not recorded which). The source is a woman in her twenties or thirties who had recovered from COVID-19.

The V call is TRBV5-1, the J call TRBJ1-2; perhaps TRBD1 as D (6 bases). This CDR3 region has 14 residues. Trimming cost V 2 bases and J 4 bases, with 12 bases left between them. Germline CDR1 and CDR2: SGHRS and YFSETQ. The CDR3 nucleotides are TGCGCCAGCAGCTTTGGTGGGGGCGGCTATGGCTACACCTTC. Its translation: CASSFGGGGYGYTF. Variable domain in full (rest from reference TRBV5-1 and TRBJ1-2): KAGVTQTPRYLIKTRGQQVTLSCSPISGHRSVSWYQQTPGQGLQFLFEYFSETQRNKGNFPGRFSGRQFSNSRSEMNVSTLELGDSALYLCASSFGGGGYGYTFGSGTRLTVV.

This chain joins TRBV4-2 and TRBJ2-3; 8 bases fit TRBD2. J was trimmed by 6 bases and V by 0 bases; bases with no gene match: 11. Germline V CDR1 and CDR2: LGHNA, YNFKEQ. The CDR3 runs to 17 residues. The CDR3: CASSQDLLAGIGDTQYF. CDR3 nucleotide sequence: TGTGCCAGCAGCCAAGATCTATTAGCGGGAATTGGGGATACGCAGTATTTT.

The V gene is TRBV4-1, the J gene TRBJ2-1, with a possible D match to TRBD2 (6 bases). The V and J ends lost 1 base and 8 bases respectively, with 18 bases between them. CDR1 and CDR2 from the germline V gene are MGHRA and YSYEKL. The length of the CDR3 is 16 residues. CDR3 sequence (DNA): TGCGCCAGCAGCCAAGTGGGTAGCGGCCCTCCGTATGAGCAGTTCTTC. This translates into CASSQVGSGPPYEQFF.